The rows below give T cell receptor beta chains drawn from one sample of a study of T-cell reconstitution after alpha-beta-depleted transplantation in children. TCRdb processed the PCR reads anew with MiXCR; each CDR3 protein has one entry. The sample yields fewer than 550,000 distinct CDR3 sequences, about a sixth seen once. Specimen: PBMCs, mostly from graft donor cells, collected 360 days after TCRalphabeta/CD19-depleted stem cell transplant. The receptor source for this set is a boy under two years old who had a stem cell transplant for Wiskott-Aldrich syndrome, so the T cells may come from the graft donor. CDR3s include the opening cysteine and the closing phenylalanine or tryptophan. D genes are given only for firm matches. Some rows mark clone size as missing; the rest say once, few, many or name a class of expanded clone.

D gene: .; J gene: TRBJ2-1; clone size: few; V gene: TRBV5-1; CDR3 protein: CASSLEPGYSEQFF; CDR3 DNA: TGCGCCAGCAGCTTGGAGCCAGGATACAGTGAGCAGTTCTTC
D gene: .; J gene: TRBJ2-5; clone size: few; V gene: TRBV25-1; CDR3 protein: CASRRYQETQYF; CDR3 DNA: TGTGCCAGTAGGAGGTACCAAGAGACCCAGTACTTC
D gene: TRBD1; J gene: TRBJ1-1; clone size: few; V gene: TRBV5-1; CDR3 protein: CASSLAGQGRTEAFF; CDR3 DNA: TGCGCCAGCAGCTTGGCAGGACAGGGAAGGACTGAAGCTTTCTTT
D gene: .; J gene: TRBJ2-1; clone size: many; V gene: TRBV4-1; CDR3 protein: CASSLRRDTVLNEQFF; CDR3 DNA: TGCGCCAGCAGCCTAAGGCGGGACACCGTTTTGAATGAGCAGTTCTTC
D gene: .; J gene: TRBJ1-1; clone size: many; V gene: TRBV5-1; CDR3 protein: CASSPGPGTPKDTEAFF; CDR3 DNA: TGCGCCAGCAGCCCCGGCCCCGGGACCCCAAAGGACACTGAAGCTTTCTTT
D gene: .; J gene: TRBJ2-4; clone size: few; V gene: TRBV6-2/TRBV6-3; CDR3 protein: CATKSPRREKNIQYF; CDR3 DNA: TGTGCCACCAAAAGCCCACGTCGGGAGAAAAACATTCAGTACTTC
D gene: .; J gene: TRBJ2-7; clone size: few; V gene: TRBV27; CDR3 protein: CASSFKGGAARIYEQYF; CDR3 DNA: TGTGCCAGCAGTTTTAAGGGAGGAGCAGCCAGGATCTACGAGCAGTACTTC
D gene: TRBD2; J gene: TRBJ2-2; clone size: .; V gene: TRBV6-5; CDR3 protein: CASIIRAGTSNTGELFF; CDR3 DNA: TGTGCCAGCATTATACGGGCCGGGACTAGCAACACCGGGGAGCTGTTTTTT
D gene: TRBD1; J gene: TRBJ2-1; clone size: few; V gene: TRBV19; CDR3 protein: CASSIGTGINEQFF; CDR3 DNA: TGTGCCAGTAGTATAGGGACAGGGATAAATGAGCAGTTCTTC
D gene: TRBD2; J gene: TRBJ2-2; clone size: .; V gene: TRBV10-3; CDR3 protein: CAIKPGTSANTGELFF; CDR3 DNA: TGTGCCATCAAACCCGGGACTAGCGCCAACACCGGGGAGCTGTTTTTT
D gene: .; J gene: TRBJ2-7; clone size: .; V gene: TRBV7-9; CDR3 protein: CASSLEEGFSYEQYF; CDR3 DNA: TGTGCCAGCAGCTTAGAAGAGGGGTTCTCCTACGAGCAGTACTTC
D gene: TRBD1; J gene: TRBJ1-2; clone size: .; V gene: TRBV10-3; CDR3 protein: CAIGQGDYGYTF; CDR3 DNA: TGTGCCATCGGGCAGGGGGACTATGGCTACACCTTC
D gene: .; J gene: TRBJ2-5; clone size: .; V gene: TRBV7-9; CDR3 protein: CASSLWSLRQETQYF; CDR3 DNA: TGTGCCAGCAGCTTATGGTCTTTGCGGCAAGAGACCCAGTACTTC
D gene: .; J gene: TRBJ2-7; clone size: .; V gene: TRBV12-3/TRBV12-4; CDR3 protein: CASSFRTSPTGEQYF; CDR3 DNA: TGTGCCAGCAGTTTTAGGACCAGCCCCACAGGCGAGCAGTACTTC
D gene: TRBD1; J gene: TRBJ1-2; clone size: many; V gene: TRBV29-1; CDR3 protein: CSVEAGTGGRDYGYTF; CDR3 DNA: TGCAGCGTTGAAGCCGGGACAGGGGGCCGTGACTATGGCTACACCTTC
D gene: .; J gene: TRBJ2-1; clone size: few; V gene: TRBV6-2/TRBV6-3; CDR3 protein: CASSYSRWGGIYNEQFF; CDR3 DNA: TGTGCCAGCAGTTACTCGAGATGGGGCGGGATTTACAATGAGCAGTTCTTC
D gene: .; J gene: TRBJ2-3; clone size: .; V gene: TRBV5-1; CDR3 protein: CASRPNVDTQYF; CDR3 DNA: TGCGCCAGCAGGCCTAATGTGGATACGCAGTATTTT
D gene: .; J gene: TRBJ2-1; clone size: .; V gene: TRBV20-1; CDR3 protein: CSARELSFWVSHYNEQFF; CDR3 DNA: TGCAGTGCTAGAGAATTGTCGTTTTGGGTTTCTCACTACAATGAGCAGTTCTTC
D gene: .; J gene: TRBJ2-7; clone size: .; V gene: TRBV24-1; CDR3 protein: CATSESDAYEQYF; CDR3 DNA: TGTGCCACCAGTGAGAGTGACGCCTACGAGCAGTACTTC
D gene: .; J gene: TRBJ1-5; clone size: few; V gene: TRBV12-3/TRBV12-4; CDR3 protein: CASRGSNQPQHF; CDR3 DNA: TGTGCCAGCCGGGGGAGCAATCAGCCCCAGCATTTT
D gene: TRBD2; J gene: TRBJ2-2; clone size: few; V gene: TRBV2; CDR3 protein: CASSGTNVGELFF; CDR3 DNA: TGTGCCAGCTCCGGGACTAATGTCGGGGAGCTGTTTTTT
D gene: TRBD1; J gene: TRBJ1-1; clone size: .; V gene: TRBV24-1; CDR3 protein: CATSDRTGTEAFF; CDR3 DNA: TGTGCCACCAGTGATCGGACAGGCACTGAAGCTTTCTTT
D gene: .; J gene: TRBJ2-3; clone size: few; V gene: TRBV7-9; CDR3 protein: CASSPRLRANTDTQYF; CDR3 DNA: TGTGCCAGCAGCCCCCGCCTCAGGGCGAACACAGATACGCAGTATTTT
D gene: TRBD1; J gene: TRBJ2-1; clone size: .; V gene: TRBV30; CDR3 protein: CAWSVQRTGQFF; CDR3 DNA: TGTGCCTGGAGTGTACAGAGGACAGGGCAGTTCTTC
D gene: .; J gene: TRBJ2-7; clone size: many; V gene: TRBV4-1; CDR3 protein: CASSQPRQRPYEQYF; CDR3 DNA: TGCGCCAGCAGCCAACCTAGACAGAGGCCCTACGAGCAGTACTTC
D gene: TRBD2; J gene: TRBJ2-2; clone size: .; V gene: TRBV18; CDR3 protein: CASSPPRREATGELFF; CDR3 DNA: TGTGCCAGCTCACCACCGAGGCGGGAGGCTACCGGGGAGCTGTTTTTT